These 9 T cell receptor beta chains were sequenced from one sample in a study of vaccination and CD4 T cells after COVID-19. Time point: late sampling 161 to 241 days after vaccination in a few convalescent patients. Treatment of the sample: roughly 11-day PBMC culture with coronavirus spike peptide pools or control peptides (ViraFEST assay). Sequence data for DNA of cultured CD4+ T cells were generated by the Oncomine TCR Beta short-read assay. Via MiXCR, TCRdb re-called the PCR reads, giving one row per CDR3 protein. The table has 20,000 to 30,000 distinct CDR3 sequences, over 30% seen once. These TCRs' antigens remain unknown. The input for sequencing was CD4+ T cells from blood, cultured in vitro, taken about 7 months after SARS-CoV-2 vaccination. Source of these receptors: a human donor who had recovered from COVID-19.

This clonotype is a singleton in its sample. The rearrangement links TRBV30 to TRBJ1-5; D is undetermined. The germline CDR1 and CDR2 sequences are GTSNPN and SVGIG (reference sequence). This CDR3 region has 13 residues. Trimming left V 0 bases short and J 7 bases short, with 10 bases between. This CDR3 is CAWSVRDGQPQHF. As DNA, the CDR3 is TGTGCCTGGAGTGTAAGGGATGGGCAGCCCCAGCATTTT.

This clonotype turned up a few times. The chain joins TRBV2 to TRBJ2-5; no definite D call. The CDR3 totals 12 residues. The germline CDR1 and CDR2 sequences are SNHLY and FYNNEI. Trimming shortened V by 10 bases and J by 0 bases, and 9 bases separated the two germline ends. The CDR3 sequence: CATRLDQETQYF. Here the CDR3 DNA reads TGTGCCACCCGACTCGACCAAGAGACCCAGTACTTC.

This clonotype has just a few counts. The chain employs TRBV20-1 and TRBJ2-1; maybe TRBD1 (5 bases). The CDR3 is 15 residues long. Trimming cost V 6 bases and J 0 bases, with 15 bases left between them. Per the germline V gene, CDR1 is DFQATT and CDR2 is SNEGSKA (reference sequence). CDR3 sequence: CSAQRAGLSYNEQFF. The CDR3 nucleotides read TGCAGTGCCCAAAGGGCAGGGCTCTCCTACAATGAGCAGTTCTTC.

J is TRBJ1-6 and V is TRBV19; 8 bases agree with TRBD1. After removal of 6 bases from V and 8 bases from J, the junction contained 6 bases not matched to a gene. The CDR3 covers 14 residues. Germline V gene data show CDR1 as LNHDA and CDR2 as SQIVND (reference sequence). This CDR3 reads CASRPRDRYSPLHF. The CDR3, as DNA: TGTGCCAGTAGACCCCGGGACAGGTATTCACCCCTCCACTTT.

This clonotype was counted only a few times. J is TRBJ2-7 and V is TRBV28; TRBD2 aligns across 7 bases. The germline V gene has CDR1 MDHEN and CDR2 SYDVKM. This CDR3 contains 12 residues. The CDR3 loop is CVSGTSLLEQYF. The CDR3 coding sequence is TGTGTAAGCGGGACGTCGCTTTTGGAGCAGTACTTC.

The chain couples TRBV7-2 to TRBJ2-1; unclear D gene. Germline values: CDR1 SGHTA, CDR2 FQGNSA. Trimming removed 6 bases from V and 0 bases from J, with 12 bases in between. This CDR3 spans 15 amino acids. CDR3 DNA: TGTGCCAGCAGACCAGGTTCTTCCTCCTACAATGAGCAGTTCTTC. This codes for CASRPGSSSYNEQFF. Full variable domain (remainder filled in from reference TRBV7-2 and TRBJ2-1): GAGVSQSPSNKVTEKGKDVELRCDPISGHTALYWYRQSLGQGLEFLIYFQGNSAPDKSGLPSDRFSAERTGGSVSTLTIQRTQQEDSAVYLCASRPGSSSYNEQFFGPGTRLTVL.

CDR3 sequence reads: CASSQRDSNSPLHF. DNA for the CDR3: TGTGCCAGCAGCCAGAGGGACAGTAATTCACCCCTCCACTTT. The rearrangement links TRBV4-2 to TRBJ1-6, with 7 bases lining up with TRBD1. This CDR3 spans 14 amino acids. Germline CDR1 is LGHNA and CDR2 is YNFKEQ. J gave up 6 bases and V 3 bases, and 2 bases lay outside the gene matches.

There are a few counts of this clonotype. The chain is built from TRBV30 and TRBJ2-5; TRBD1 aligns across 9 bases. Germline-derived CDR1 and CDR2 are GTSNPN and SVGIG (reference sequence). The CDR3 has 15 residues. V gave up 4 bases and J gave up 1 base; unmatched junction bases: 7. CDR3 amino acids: CAWTLGQGLQETQYF. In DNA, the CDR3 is TGTGCCTGGACACTGGGACAGGGCCTCCAAGAGACCCAGTACTTC.

In DNA, the CDR3 is TGTGCCAGCAGCACGCGGAGGGGAAGACTAGCGGGAAGCTACGAGCAGTACTTC. This sequence encodes CASSTRRGRLAGSYEQYF. The rearrangement uses TRBV7-8 and TRBJ2-7; TRBD2 matches 11 bases. CDR3 length equals 18 residues. The germline gives CDR1 SGHVS, CDR2 FQNEAQ. The J segment lost 3 bases and the V segment lost 5 bases, leaving 15 bases of the junction unmatched.